This entry concerns a single T cell receptor (beta chain). Antigen: not known. CD4+ naive, central memory, regulatory and stem cell-like memory subsets were isolated by sorting on CD45RO/CCR7/CD25/CD127/CD95/CD27. Sorted populations were all over 95% pure. This sample was included in a study of beta chain features in type 1 diabetes. Study findings and constraints: Patients' naive, central memory and Treg TCRB repertoires seemed closer to one another than those of healthy donors. PCR might pick shorter templates more often, in the same way for patients and controls.

The sequenced template was cDNA made from the entire isolated RNA. The method was immunoSEQ multiplex PCR; TCRdb's version includes in-frame clones alone and lacks a portion of them. The sample carries 350,000 or so clones, about 20% recorded once. Trimming removed 7 bases from V and 5 bases from J, with 17 bases in between. The CDR3 contains 14 residues. Germline V gene data show CDR1 as SGHTA and CDR2 as FQGNSA. The receptor's source is a woman between 18 and 29 years old in good health. What was sequenced was naive CD4+ T cells from blood. The chain recombines TRBV7-2 with TRBJ2-5, with no clear D. The CDR3 here is CASKARSGLETQYF. The CDR3, as DNA: TGTGCCAGCAAGGCACGGTCGGGTTTGGAGACCCAGTACTTC.